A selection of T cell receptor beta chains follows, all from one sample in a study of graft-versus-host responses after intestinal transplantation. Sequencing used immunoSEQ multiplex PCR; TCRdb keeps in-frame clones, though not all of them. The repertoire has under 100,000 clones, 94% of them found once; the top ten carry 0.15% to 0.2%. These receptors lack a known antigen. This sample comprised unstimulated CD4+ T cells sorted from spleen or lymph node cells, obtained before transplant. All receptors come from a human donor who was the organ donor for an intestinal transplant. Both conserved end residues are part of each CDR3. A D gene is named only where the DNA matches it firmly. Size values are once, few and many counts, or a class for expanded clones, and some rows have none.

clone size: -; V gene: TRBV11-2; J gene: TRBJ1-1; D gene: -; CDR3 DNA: TGTGCCAGCAGCTTAGTATGGGGGAGTGAAGCTTTCTTT; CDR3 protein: CASSLVWGSEAFF
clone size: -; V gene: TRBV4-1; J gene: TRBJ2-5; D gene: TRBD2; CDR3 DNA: TGCGCCAGCAGCCTCCGAAAACAATGGGGGACTAGCGGGGGTTACCAAGAGACCCAGTACTTC; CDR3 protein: CASSLRKQWGTSGGYQETQYF
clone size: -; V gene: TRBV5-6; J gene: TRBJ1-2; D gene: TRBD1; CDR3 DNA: TGTGCCAGCAGCGCACTACATCAGGGGGACTATGGCTACACCTTC; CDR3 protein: CASSALHQGDYGYTF
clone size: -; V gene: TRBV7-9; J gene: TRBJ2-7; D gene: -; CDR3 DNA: TGTGCCAGCAGCTCCGACTGGGGACGGGAGAACGAGCAGTACTTC; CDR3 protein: CASSSDWGRENEQYF
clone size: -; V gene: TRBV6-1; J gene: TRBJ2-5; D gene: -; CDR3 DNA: TGTGCCAGCAGCCACACCCGAGAGACCCAGTACTTC; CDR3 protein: CASSHTRETQYF
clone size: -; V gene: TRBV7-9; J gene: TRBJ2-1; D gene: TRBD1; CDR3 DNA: TGTGCCAGCAGCTACGTGGGACAGGGGGCTCATGAGCAGTTCTTC; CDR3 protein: CASSYVGQGAHEQFF
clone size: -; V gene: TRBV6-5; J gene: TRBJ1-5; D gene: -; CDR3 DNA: TGTGCCAGCAGCCCCCCCCAGCATTTT; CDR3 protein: CASSPPQHF
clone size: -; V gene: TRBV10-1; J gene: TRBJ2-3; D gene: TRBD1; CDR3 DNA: TGCGCCAGCAGTGAGGCAGGGGGCGCAGATACGCAGTATTTT; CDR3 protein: CASSEAGGADTQYF
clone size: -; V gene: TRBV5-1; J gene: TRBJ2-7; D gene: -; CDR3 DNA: TGCGCCAGCAGCAAGGGCCCAACCTACGAGCAGTACTTC; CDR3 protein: CASSKGPTYEQYF
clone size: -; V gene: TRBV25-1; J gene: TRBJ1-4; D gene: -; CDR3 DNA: TGTGCCAGCAGTGAAGGGGGCCTTGAGGGAGAAAAACTGTTTTTT; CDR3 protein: CASSEGGLEGEKLFF
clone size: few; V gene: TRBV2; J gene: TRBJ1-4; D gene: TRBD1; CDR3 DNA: TGTGCCAGCAGTGGGACAGGGGAACGAAAACTGTTTTTT; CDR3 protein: CASSGTGERKLFF
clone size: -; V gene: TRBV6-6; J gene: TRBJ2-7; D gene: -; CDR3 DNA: TGTGCCAGCACCCCCCGCGGGGCAGGGGCGTACGAGCAGTACTTC; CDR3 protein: CASTPRGAGAYEQYF
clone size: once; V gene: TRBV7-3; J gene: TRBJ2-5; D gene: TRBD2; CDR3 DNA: TGTGCCAGCAGCTTACTCGGGACTACCCAAGAGACCCAGTACTTC; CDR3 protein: CASSLLGTTQETQYF
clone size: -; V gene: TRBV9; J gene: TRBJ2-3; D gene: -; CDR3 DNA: TGTGCCAGCAGCGCAACAGTGGGGGGCACAGATACGCAGTATTTT; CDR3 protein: CASSATVGGTDTQYF
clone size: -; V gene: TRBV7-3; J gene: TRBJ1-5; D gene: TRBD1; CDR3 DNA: TGTGCCAGCAGCTTAAGGGGTTCTCACAGGGGGCAAAGGGGGTATCAGCCCCAGCATTTT; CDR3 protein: CASSLRGSHRGQRGYQPQHF
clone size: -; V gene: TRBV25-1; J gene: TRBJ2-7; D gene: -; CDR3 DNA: TGTGCCAGCAGTGAACATACAGGCCGAAACTCCTACGAGCAGTACTTC; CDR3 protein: CASSEHTGRNSYEQYF
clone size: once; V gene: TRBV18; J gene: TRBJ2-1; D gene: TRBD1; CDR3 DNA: TGTGCCAGCTCACCCGGGACAGGGGAGTACAATGAGCAGTTCTTC; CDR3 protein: CASSPGTGEYNEQFF
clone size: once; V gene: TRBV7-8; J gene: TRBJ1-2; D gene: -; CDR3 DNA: TGTGCCAGCAGCCCTCTCGACAGGAGCTATGGCTACACCTTC; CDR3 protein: CASSPLDRSYGYTF
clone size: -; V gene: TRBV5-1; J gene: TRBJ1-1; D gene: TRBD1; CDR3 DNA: TGCGCCAGCACCCCGGGACCCCAGGGGGCCCATGTTGAAGCTTTCTTT; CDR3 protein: CASTPGPQGAHVEAFF
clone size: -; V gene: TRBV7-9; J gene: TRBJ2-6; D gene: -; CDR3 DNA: TGTGCCAGCAGCTTCGGCAGGGTCTCTGGGGCCAACGTCCTGACTTTC; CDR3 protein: CASSFGRVSGANVLTF
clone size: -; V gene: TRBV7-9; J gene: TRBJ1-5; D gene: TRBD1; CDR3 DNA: TGTGCCAGCAGTACAGGGGGCGGAAGCAATCAGCCCCAGCATTTT; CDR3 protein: CASSTGGGSNQPQHF
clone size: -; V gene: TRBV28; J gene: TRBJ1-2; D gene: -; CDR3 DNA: TGTGCCAGCAGTTTATATAGGGGGGAGGGGAATAACTATGGCTACACCTTC; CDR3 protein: CASSLYRGEGNNYGYTF